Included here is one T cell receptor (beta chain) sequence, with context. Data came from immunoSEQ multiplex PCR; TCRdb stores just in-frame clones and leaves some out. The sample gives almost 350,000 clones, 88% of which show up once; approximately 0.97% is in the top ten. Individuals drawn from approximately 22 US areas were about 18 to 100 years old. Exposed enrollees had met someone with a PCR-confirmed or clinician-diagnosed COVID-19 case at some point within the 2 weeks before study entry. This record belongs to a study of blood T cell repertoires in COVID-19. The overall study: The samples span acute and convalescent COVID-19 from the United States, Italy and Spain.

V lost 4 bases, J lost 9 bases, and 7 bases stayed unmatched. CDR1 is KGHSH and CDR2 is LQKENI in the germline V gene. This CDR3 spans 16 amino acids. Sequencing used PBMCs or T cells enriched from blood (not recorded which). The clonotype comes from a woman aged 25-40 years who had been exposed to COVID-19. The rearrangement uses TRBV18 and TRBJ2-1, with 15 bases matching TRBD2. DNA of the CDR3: TGTGCCAGCTCACGACCGGGACTAGCGGGAGGTGCTGAGCAGTTCTTC. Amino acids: CASSRPGLAGGAEQFF.